This TCR beta chain is drawn from a study of blood T cell repertoires in COVID-19. In the study overall: The United States, Italy and Spain provided the acute and convalescent COVID-19 samples. Sources were T cells, B-cell-depleted T cells, or PBMCs; the material itself was cDNA or gDNA.

Authors' methods: Using reference gene primer amplification, nucleated cell counts were estimated. Assay used: immunoSEQ multiplex PCR; TCRdb lists only in-frame clones, some missing. That table supplies the V and J calls and clone size; D and trimming were determined from the DNA. The table includes tens of thousands of clones, around 90% detected once. This sequence was found in a man aged 55 to 70 with acute or convalescent COVID-19. Sequencing input: peripheral blood.

The CDR3 here is CASSQDRGSNYGYTF. Written as DNA, the CDR3 is TGCGCCAGCAGCCAAGACAGGGGTTCCAACTATGGCTACACCTTC. The chain joins TRBV4-3 to TRBJ1-2; D is perhaps TRBD1 (6 bases). There are 15 residues in the CDR3. The germline V gene has CDR1 LGHNA and CDR2 YSLEER. V lost 0 bases, J lost 2 bases, and 10 bases lay in between.